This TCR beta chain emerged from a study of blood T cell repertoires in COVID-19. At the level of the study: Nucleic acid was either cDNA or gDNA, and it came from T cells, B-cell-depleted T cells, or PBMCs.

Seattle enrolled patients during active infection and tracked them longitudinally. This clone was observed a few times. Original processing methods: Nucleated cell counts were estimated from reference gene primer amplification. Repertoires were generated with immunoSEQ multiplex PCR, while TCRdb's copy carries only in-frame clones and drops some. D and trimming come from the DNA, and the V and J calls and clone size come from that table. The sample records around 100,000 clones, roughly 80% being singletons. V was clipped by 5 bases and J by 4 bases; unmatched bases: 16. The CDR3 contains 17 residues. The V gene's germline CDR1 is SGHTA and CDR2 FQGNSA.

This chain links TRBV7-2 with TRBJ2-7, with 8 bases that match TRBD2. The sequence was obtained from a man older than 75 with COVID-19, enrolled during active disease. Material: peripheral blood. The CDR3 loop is CASSPSRQRGITYEQYF. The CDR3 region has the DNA TGTGCCAGCAGCCCCAGCCGGCAGCGGGGGATTACTTACGAGCAGTACTTC. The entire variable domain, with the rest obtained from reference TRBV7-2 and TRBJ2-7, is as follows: GAGVSQSPSNKVTEKGKDVELRCDPISGHTALYWYRQSLGQGLEFLIYFQGNSAPDKSGLPSDRFSAERTGGSVSTLTIQRTQQEDSAVYLCASSPSRQRGITYEQYFGPGTRLTVT.